This T cell receptor (beta chain) was identified in a study of blood T cell repertoires in COVID-19. Across the whole study: Samples came from the United States, Italy and Spain, spanning acute and convalescent COVID-19. T cells, B-cell-depleted T cells, or PBMCs provided the cDNA or gDNA that served as material.

This CDR3 spans 16 amino acids. Deletions cut 0 bases from V and 4 bases from J, with 19 bases between. Germline values: CDR1 GTSNPN, CDR2 SVGIG (reference sequence). Those who participated ranged in age from 18 to 89 years and resided in roughly 26 US areas. Donors in Cohort 3 counted as recovered after two negative PCRs, clearance, or symptom resolution. The repertoire was sequenced with immunoSEQ multiplex PCR; TCRdb's copy has only in-frame clones and lacks some. This sample yields roughly 180,000 clones, of which more than 80% are seen a single time; 6% to 6.5% belongs to the top ten. The chain carries TRBV30 and TRBJ2-7, with a weak D call TRBD1 (6 bases). This clonotype was obtained from a man between 40 and 49 years old who had recovered from COVID-19. Source material: PBMCs or T cells enriched from blood (not recorded which). The CDR3 bases are TGTGCCTGGAGTGTAAAGGGGGACCCGGTACAGTACGAGCAGTACTTC. Protein product: CAWSVKGDPVQYEQYF.